This T cell receptor beta chain was profiled in a study of T cell repertoires in cytomegalovirus infection. Study-wide context: HLA-B-restricted CMV epitopes that are well studied were used alongside recently identified HLA-C-restricted ones. It can be stated that public TCR beta signatures indicated CMV infection as well as a matching HLA type. Study results and limitations: Cumulative frequency of public TCR beta families picked out carriers of CMV plus the relevant HLA. HLA-C-restricted TCR beta clonotypes specific for CMV led the ex vivo response.

CDR1 is DFQATT and CDR2 is SNEGSKA in the germline V gene (reference sequence). The CDR3 is 19 amino acids. Trimming took off 3 bases at V and 3 bases at J, with 27 bases between the two ends. Each CDR3 protein gets one entry after TCRdb re-called the reads with MiXCR. This sample yields 450,000 to 650,000 distinct CDR3 sequences, of which under 45% are seen a single time; more than 40% belongs to the top ten. In the case of this clonotype: The target antigen is unknown.

This receptor was obtained from a human donor in good health (CMV status not recorded). Some clones in this sample may be carry-over from other donors' samples. V usage is TRBV20-1 and J usage is TRBJ2-1; a possible D gene is TRBD2 (6 bases). Sequencing used cultured PBMCs, obtained from culture after CMV antigen stimulation. DNA of the CDR3: TGCAGTGCTAGCACCGGCCAGTTCCCCACGGGAGAAGGCTACAATGAGCAGTTCTTC. This encodes CSASTGQFPTGEGYNEQFF.